This T cell receptor (beta chain) was identified in a study of T cell responses to AZD1222 COVID-19 vaccine. General study points: Unmutated variant regions are reportedly the target of nearly half of TCRs that are spike-specific. Rises in breadth and depth of Spike-specific TCRs came after two AZD1222 doses.

As concerns this clone: What it binds is unknown.

Sequenced by immunoSEQ multiplex PCR; TCRdb stores in-frame clones only, minus some. The sample records 100,000 to 150,000 clones, more than 85% being singletons. This clonotype was obtained from an adult who received the AZD1222 COVID-19 vaccine. Specimen: peripheral blood, collected 28 days after the second AZD1222 dose.

CDR3 DNA sequence: TGTGCCAGCAGCACCTCGGGGAGAGGCGGCTACACCTTC. Translation gives CASSTSGRGGYTF. The chain links TRBV13 to TRBJ1-2; D is uncertain. Germline V gene sequence: CDR1 PRHDT, CDR2 FYEKMQ (reference sequence). Deletions cut 5 bases from V and 8 bases from J, with 15 bases between. The CDR3 has 13 amino acids.